This TCR beta chain originates from a study of CD8 T cell repertoires and HIV-1 epitope variants. Study as a whole: Twenty-five autologous and known Gag and Nef epitope variant peptides each stimulated T cells separately. Epitopes were three Gag families plus Nef HW9 and YT9. An uncultured baseline aliquot held 1M T cells. Controls were a CMV, EBV and flu pool, Ebola AY9, and no peptide.

This clone occurred a few times. The antigen is unknown. The assay was immunoSEQ multiplex PCR, and TCRdb's table has in-frame clones only and misses some. The sample includes under 6,000 clones, more than 55% of them seen just once. After removal of 7 bases from V and 3 bases from J, the junction contained 10 bases not matched to a gene. In germline, CDR1 is MNHEY, CDR2 SMNVEV (reference sequence). This CDR3 region has 16 residues. The rearrangement joins TRBV27 to TRBJ2-2; TRBD1 matches 8 bases. Sequencing input: cultured CD8+ T cells derived from PBMCs. The TCR sequence derives from a male donor with HIV. The CDR3 reads CASTLDRVVYTGELFF. The CDR3 DNA reads TGTGCCAGCACCCTGGACAGGGTTGTTTACACCGGGGAGCTGTTTTTT.